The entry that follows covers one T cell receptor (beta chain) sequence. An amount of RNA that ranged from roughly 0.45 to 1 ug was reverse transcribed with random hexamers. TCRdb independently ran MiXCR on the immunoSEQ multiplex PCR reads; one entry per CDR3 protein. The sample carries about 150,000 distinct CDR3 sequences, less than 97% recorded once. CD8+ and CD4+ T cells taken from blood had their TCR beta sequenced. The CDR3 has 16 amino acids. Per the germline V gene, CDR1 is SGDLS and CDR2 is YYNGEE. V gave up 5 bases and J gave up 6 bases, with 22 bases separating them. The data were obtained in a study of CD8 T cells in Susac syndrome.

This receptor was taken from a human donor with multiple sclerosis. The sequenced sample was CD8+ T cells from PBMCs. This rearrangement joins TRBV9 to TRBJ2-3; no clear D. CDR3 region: CASRPPRTSPADTQYF. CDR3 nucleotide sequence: TGTGCCAGCAGGCCCCCCCGGACGTCCCCAGCGGATACGCAGTATTTT.